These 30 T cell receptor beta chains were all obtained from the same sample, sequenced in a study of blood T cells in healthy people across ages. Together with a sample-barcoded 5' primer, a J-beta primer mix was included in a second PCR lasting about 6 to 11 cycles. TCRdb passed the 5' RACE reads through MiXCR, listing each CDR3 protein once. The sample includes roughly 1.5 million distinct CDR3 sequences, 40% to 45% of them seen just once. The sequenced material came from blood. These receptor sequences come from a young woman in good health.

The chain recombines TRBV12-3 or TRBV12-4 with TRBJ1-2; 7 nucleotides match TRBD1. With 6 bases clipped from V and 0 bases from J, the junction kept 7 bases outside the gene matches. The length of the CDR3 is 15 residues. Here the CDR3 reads CASRSTQGANYGYTF. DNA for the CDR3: TGTGCCAGCAGATCAACGCAGGGGGCTAACTATGGCTACACCTTC.

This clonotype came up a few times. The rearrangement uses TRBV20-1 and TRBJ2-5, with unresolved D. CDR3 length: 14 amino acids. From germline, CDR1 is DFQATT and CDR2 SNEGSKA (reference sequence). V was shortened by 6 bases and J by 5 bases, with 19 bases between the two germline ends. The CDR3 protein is CSATSRFGLETQYF. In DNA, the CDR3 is TGCAGTGCCACCTCTAGGTTTGGTCTTGAGACCCAGTACTTC.

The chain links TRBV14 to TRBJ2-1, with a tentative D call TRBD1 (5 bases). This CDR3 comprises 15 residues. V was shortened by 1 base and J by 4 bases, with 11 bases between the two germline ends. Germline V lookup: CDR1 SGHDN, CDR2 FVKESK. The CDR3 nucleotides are TGTGCCAGCAGCCAAGTACCCAGGGTGTACAATGAGCAGTTCTTC. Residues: CASSQVPRVYNEQFF.

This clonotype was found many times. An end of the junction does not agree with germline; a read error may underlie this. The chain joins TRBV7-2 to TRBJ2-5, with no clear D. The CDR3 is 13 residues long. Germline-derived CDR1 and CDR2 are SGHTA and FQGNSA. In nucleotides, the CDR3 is TGCGCCAGCAGCTTAGGCGGCCAAGAGACCCAGTACTTC. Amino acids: CASSLGGQETQYF. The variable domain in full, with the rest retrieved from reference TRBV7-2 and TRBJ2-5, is GAGVSQSPSNKVTEKGKDVELRCDPISGHTALYWYRQSLGQGLEFLIYFQGNSAPDKSGLPSDRFSAERTGGSVSTLTIQRTQQEDSAVYLCASSLGGQETQYFGPGTRLLVL.

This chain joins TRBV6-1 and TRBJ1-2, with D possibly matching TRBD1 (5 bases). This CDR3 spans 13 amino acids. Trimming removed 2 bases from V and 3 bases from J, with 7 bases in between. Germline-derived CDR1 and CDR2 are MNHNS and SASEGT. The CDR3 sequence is CASSELGDYGYTF. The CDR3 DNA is TGTGCCAGCAGTGAACTGGGGGACTATGGCTACACCTTC.

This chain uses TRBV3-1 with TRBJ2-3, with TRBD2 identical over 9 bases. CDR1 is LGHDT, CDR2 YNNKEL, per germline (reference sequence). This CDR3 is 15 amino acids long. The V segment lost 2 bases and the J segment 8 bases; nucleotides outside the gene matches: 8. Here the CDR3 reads CASSQHSGGKGTQYF. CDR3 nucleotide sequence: TGTGCCAGCAGCCAACATAGCGGGGGTAAAGGTACGCAGTATTTT.

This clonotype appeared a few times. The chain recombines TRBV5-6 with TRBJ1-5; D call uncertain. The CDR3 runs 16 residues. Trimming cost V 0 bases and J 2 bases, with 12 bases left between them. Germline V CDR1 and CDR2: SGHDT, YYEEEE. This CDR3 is CASSLAGAGGNQPQHF. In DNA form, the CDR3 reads TGTGCCAGCAGCTTGGCCGGAGCTGGTGGCAATCAGCCCCAGCATTTT.

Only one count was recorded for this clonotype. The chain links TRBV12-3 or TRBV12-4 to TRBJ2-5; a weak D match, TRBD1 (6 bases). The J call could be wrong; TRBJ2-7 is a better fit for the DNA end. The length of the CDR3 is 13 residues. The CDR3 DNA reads TGTGCCAGCAGTTACAGGGAAAGGAACGAGCAGTACTTC. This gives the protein CASSYRERNEQYF.

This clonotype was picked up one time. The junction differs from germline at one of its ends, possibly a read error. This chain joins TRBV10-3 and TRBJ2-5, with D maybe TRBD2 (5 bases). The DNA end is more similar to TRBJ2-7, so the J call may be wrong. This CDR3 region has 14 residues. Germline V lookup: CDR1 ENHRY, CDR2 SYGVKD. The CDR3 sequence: CAISGGLNSDEQYF. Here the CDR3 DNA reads TGTGCCATCAGTGGAGGGCTAAACTCCGACGAGCAGTACTTC.

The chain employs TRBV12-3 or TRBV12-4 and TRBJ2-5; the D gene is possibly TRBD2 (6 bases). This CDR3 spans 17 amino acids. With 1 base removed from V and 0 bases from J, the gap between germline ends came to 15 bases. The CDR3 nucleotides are TGTGCCAGCAGTTTAGGACTAGTACCTTCCCACCAAGAGACCCAGTACTTC. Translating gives CASSLGLVPSHQETQYF.

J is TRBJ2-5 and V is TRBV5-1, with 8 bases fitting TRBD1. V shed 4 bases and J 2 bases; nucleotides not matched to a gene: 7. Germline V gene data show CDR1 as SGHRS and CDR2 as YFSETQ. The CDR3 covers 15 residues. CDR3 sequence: CASSIGTGRQETQYF. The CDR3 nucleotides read TGCGCCAGCAGCATTGGGACAGGTCGACAAGAGACCCAGTACTTC.

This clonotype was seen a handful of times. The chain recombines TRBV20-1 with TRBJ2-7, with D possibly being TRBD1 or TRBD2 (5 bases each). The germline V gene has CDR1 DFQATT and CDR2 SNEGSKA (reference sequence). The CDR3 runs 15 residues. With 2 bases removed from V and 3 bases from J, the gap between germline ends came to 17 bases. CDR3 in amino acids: CSARPLRDRGYEQYF. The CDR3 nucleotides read TGCAGTGCTAGACCCCTCCGGGACCGGGGCTACGAGCAGTACTTC.

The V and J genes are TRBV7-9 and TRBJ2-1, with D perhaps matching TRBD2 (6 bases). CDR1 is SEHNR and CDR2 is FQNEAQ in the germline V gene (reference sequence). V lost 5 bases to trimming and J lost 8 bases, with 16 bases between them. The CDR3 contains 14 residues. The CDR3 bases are TGTGCCAGCAGCCCTCGTACTAGCTCTCATGAGCAGTTCTTC. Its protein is CASSPRTSSHEQFF.

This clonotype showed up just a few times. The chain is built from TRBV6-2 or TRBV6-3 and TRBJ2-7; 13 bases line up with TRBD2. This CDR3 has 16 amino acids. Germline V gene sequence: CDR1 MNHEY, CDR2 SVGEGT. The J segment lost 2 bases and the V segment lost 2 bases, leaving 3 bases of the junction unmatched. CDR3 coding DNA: TGTGCCAGCAGTTACGGGACTAGCGGGGACCCCTACGAGCAGTACTTC. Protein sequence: CASSYGTSGDPYEQYF.

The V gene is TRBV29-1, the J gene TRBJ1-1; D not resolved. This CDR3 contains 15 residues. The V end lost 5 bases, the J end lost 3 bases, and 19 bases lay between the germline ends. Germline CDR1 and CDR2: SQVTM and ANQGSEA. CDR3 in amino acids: CSVTGRYRRDTEAFF. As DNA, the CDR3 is TGCAGCGTTACCGGACGTTATAGGAGGGACACTGAAGCTTTCTTT.

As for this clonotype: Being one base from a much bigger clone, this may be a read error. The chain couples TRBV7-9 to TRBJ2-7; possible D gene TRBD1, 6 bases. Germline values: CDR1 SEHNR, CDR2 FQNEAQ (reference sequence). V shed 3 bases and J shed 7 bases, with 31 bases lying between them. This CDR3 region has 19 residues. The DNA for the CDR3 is TGTGCCAGCAGCTTTCGGTTTGGGGGCGAGGGGAAGGGTTTCAATGAGCAGTACTTC. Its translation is CASSFRFGGEGKGFNEQYF.

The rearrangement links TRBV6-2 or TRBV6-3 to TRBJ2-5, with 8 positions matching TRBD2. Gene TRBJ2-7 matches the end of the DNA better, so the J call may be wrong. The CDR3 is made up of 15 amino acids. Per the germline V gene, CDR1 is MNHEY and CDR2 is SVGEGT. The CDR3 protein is CASSYPGTRGYEQYF. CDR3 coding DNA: TGTGCCAGCAGTTACCCCGGGACTAGGGGCTACGAGCAGTACTTC.

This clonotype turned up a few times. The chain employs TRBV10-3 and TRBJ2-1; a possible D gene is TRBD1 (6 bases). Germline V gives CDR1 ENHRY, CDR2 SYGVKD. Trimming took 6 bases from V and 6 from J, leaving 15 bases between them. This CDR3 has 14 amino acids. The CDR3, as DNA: TGTGCCATCAGCCGCCTCGGGGACATCAATGAGCAGTTCTTC. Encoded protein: CAISRLGDINEQFF.

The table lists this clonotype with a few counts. CDR3 region: CASSAAGGLDEQYF. CDR3 coding DNA: TGCGCCAGCAGCGCTGCAGGGGGCCTAGACGAGCAGTACTTC. The rearrangement links TRBV5-1 to TRBJ2-7, with TRBD1 identical over 8 bases. J gave up 5 bases and V 4 bases, and 8 bases lay outside the gene matches. The germline V gene has CDR1 SGHRS and CDR2 YFSETQ. This CDR3 has 14 residues.

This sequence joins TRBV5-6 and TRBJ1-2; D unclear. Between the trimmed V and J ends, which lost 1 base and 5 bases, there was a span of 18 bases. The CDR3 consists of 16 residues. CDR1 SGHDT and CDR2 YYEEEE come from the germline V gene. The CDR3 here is CASSLRHTGSEYGYTF. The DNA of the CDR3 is TGTGCCAGCAGCTTGCGGCACACGGGATCCGAATATGGCTACACCTTC.

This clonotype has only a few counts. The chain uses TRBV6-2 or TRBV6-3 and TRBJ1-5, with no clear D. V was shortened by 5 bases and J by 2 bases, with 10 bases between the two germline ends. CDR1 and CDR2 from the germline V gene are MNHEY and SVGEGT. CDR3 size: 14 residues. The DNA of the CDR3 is TGTGCCAGCAGTGGTACAAATCGCAATCAGCCCCAGCATTTT. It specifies CASSGTNRNQPQHF.

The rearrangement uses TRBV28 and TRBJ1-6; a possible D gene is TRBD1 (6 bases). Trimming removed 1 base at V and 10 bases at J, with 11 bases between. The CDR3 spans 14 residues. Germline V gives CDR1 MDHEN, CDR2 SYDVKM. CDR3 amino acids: CASSLSGVGSPLHF. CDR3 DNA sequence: TGTGCCAGCAGTTTATCAGGGGTGGGCTCACCCCTCCACTTT.

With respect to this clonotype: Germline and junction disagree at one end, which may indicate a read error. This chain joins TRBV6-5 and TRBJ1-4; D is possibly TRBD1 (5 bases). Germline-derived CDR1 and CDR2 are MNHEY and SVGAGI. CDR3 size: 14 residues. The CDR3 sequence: CASSYAQGSEKLFF. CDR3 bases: TGTGCAAGCAGTTACGCTCAGGGAAGTGAAAAACTGTTTTTT.

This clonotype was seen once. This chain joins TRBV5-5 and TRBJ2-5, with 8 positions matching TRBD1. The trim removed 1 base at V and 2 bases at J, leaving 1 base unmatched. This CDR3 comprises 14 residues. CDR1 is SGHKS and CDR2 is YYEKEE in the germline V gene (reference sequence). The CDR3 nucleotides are TGTGCCAGCAGCTTGTGGGACAGGCAAGAGACCCAGTACTTC. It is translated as CASSLWDRQETQYF.

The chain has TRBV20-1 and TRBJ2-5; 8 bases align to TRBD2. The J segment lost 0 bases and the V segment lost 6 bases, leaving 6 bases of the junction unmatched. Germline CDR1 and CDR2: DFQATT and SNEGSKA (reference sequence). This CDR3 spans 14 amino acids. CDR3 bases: TGCAGTGCCACAGGCGGGGGGTACCAAGAGACCCAGTACTTC. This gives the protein CSATGGGYQETQYF.

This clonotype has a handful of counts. In DNA form, the CDR3 reads TGTGCCAGCACACCGAGGGTTCATACAGATACGCAGTATTTT. This sequence encodes CASTPRVHTDTQYF. This chain uses TRBV6-5 with TRBJ2-3; possibly TRBD2 for D (5 bases). CDR1 MNHEY and CDR2 SVGAGI come from the germline V gene. This CDR3 region has 14 residues. The V end lost 7 bases, the J end lost 3 bases, and 14 bases lay between the germline ends.

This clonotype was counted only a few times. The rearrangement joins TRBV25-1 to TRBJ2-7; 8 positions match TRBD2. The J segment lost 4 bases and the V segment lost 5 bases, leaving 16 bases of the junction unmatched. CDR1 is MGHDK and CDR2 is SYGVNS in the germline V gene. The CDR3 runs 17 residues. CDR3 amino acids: CASSSFQGGLEDYEQYF. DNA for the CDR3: TGTGCCAGCAGTTCATTCCAAGGGGGACTAGAAGATTACGAGCAGTACTTC.

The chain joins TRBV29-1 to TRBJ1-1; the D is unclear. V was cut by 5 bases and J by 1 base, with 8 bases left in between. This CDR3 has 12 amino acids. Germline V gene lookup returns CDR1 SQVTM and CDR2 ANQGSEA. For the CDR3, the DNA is TGCAGCGTTAACAACAGGAACACTGAAGCTTTCTTT. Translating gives CSVNNRNTEAFF. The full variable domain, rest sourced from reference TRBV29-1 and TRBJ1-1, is SAVISQKPSRDICQRGTSLTIQCQVDSQVTMMFWYRQQPGQSLTLIATANQGSEATYESGFVIDKFPISRPNLTFSTLTVSNMSPEDSSIYLCSVNNRNTEAFFGQGTRLTVV.

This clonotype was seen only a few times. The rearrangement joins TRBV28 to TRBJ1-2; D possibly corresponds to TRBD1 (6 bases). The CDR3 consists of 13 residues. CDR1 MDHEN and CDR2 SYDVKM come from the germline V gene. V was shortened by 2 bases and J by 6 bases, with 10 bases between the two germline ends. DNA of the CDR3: TGTGCCAGCAGTTTACCAGGGGCCAATGGCTACACCTTC. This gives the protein CASSLPGANGYTF.

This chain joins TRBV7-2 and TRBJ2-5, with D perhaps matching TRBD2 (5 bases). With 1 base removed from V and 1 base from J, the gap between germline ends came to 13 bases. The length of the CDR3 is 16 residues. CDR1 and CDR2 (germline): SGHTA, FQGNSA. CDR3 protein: CASSLVPDWFQETQYF. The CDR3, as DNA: TGTGCCAGCAGCTTAGTCCCGGACTGGTTCCAAGAGACCCAGTACTTC.